Shown below are 17 T cell receptor beta chains from a single sample sequenced in a study of T cells in Graves' hyperthyroidism and ophthalmopathy. Authors of the study amplified TCR beta CDR3 regions from RNA transcripts. TCR CDR3 underwent first-round RT-PCR with the HTBI primer set. Using its own MiXCR run on the multiplex PCR reads, TCRdb lists one record per CDR3 protein. The repertoire holds some 550,000 distinct CDR3 sequences, with less than 25% as singletons. Sequenced sample: blood. Every receptor here comes from a man in his late teens or twenties with Graves' hyperthyroidism.

There are a few counts of this clonotype. The V and J genes are TRBV24-1 and TRBJ1-2; 8 nucleotides agree with TRBD1. V shed 3 bases and J 8 bases; nucleotides not matched to a gene: 7. Germline values: CDR1 KGHDR, CDR2 SFDVKD. CDR3 length: 14 residues. CDR3 amino acids: CATSDPPRDRGYTF. In nucleotides, the CDR3 is TGTGCCACCAGTGATCCACCCAGGGACAGGGGCTACACCTTC.

This clonotype was found many times. The chain carries TRBV11-2 and TRBJ2-7; D not resolved. Germline CDR1 is SGHAT and CDR2 is FQNNGV. V lost 1 base and J 2 bases, leaving 6 bases between the germline ends. The CDR3 has 13 amino acids. CDR3 DNA: TGTGCCAGCAGCTTAGTGTCGGCCTACGAGCAGTACTTC. Residues: CASSLVSAYEQYF.

To note about this clonotype: A much larger clone sits a single nucleotide away, making a read error possible. This rearrangement joins TRBV6-1 to TRBJ1-1, with a weak D call TRBD1 (6 bases). The V gene lost 2 bases and the J gene lost 5 bases, with 18 bases spanning the gap. The CDR3 contains 16 residues. Germline assignment: CDR1 MNHNS and CDR2 SASEGT. CDR3 in DNA: TGTGCCAGCAGTGAATCGTGGGGGCGTGGGAGAACTGAAGCTTTCTTT. As protein: CASSESWGRGRTEAFF.

V usage is TRBV6-1 and J usage is TRBJ2-2; D could derive from TRBD1 or TRBD2 (5 bases each). The CDR3 is 15 residues long. Per the germline V gene, CDR1 is MNHNS and CDR2 is SASEGT. Trimming shortened V by 2 bases and J by 6 bases, and 13 bases separated the two germline ends. Here the CDR3 reads CASSERVLGAGELFF. The CDR3 DNA is TGTGCCAGCAGTGAAAGGGTTCTGGGGGCCGGGGAGCTGTTTTTT.

This clonotype has only a few counts. The chain is built from TRBV28 and TRBJ2-7; no definite D call. The V gene lost 3 bases and the J gene lost 5 bases, with 26 bases spanning the gap. The CDR3 contains 18 residues. Germline V CDR1 and CDR2: MDHEN, SYDVKM. CDR3 sequence (DNA): TGTGCCAGCAGTTTGAACCCACCTGGAATGGGTGTCTGGCACGAGCAGTACTTC. This gives the protein CASSLNPPGMGVWHEQYF.

In its sample, this clonotype was seen a few times. The V call is TRBV2, the J call TRBJ2-6; D gene ambiguous. The germline gives CDR1 SNHLY, CDR2 FYNNEI. The CDR3 is 14 amino acids. With 3 bases removed from V and 0 bases from J, the gap between germline ends came to 3 bases. For the CDR3, the DNA is TGTGCCAGCAGTGATATCTCTGGGGCCAACGTCCTGACTTTC. Its translation: CASSDISGANVLTF.

The table lists this clonotype with many counts. The V and J genes are TRBV4-3 and TRBJ2-7, with D hard to call. Deletions cut 4 bases from V and 0 bases from J, with 10 bases between. Germline values: CDR1 LGHNA, CDR2 YSLEER. The CDR3 totals 14 residues. In nucleotides, the CDR3 is TGCGCCAGCAGCCCGAGTAGTAGCTCCTACGAGCAGTACTTC. Its protein product is CASSPSSSSYEQYF.

CDR3 residues: CSAMGTTGNTIYF. CDR3 sequence (DNA): TGCAGTGCTATGGGGACTACTGGAAACACCATATATTTT. The chain joins TRBV20-1 to TRBJ1-3; the D gene is possibly TRBD1 (5 bases). With 4 bases removed from V and 2 bases from J, the gap between germline ends came to 9 bases. CDR1 and CDR2 from the germline V gene are DFQATT and SNEGSKA (reference sequence). This CDR3 is built from 13 residues.

This clonotype was detected a few times. The chain joins TRBV20-1 to TRBJ2-5; D possibly corresponds to TRBD1 (8 bases). Germline loops: CDR1 DFQATT, CDR2 SNEGSKA (reference sequence). CDR3 size: 13 residues. Trimming stripped 5 bases from V and 5 bases from J, with 15 bases between. The DNA for the CDR3 is TGCAGTGCTTTGACAGGGGAGGGCGAGACCCAGTACTTC. It yields the protein CSALTGEGETQYF.

This clonotype was counted ten times or more. The rearrangement links TRBV6-1 to TRBJ1-2; D is ambiguous. Trimming shortened V by 7 bases and J by 8 bases, and 20 bases separated the two germline ends. The CDR3 totals 14 residues. Per the germline V gene, CDR1 is MNHNS and CDR2 is SASEGT. The CDR3 spells CASTPPGTPRGYTF. The CDR3, as DNA: TGTGCCAGCACCCCCCCAGGTACCCCAAGGGGCTACACCTTC.

The chain links TRBV29-1 to TRBJ1-1; D gene ambiguous. Germline V lookup: CDR1 SQVTM, CDR2 ANQGSEA. V lost 6 bases, J lost 0 bases, and 5 bases lay in between. This CDR3 is built from 11 residues. The CDR3 DNA sequence: TGCAGCGTCACCTTGAACACTGAAGCTTTCTTT. Amino acid sequence: CSVTLNTEAFF.

This clonotype has a handful of counts. The chain uses TRBV6-1 and TRBJ1-2; tentatively, D is TRBD1 (6 bases). The V end was cut by 1 base, the J end by 2 bases, with 14 bases between. CDR3 length: 16 residues. The germline V gene encodes CDR1 MNHNS and CDR2 SASEGT. The DNA for the CDR3 is TGTGCCAGCAGTGAAGGAGACAGGCTCCTCAACTATGGCTACACCTTC. This translates into CASSEGDRLLNYGYTF.

This clonotype was observed many times. The J gene is TRBJ1-1, the V gene TRBV4-1; 10 nucleotides match TRBD1. The germline V gene encodes CDR1 MGHRA and CDR2 YSYEKL. V lost 2 bases to trimming and J lost 5 bases; unmatched junction nucleotides: 17. The CDR3 extends over 19 amino acids. For the CDR3, the DNA is TGCGCCAGCAGCCAACCGGGAGTCCGGACAGGGGGAGGGGAGACTGAAGCTTTCTTT. It is translated as CASSQPGVRTGGGETEAFF.

This clonotype was recorded at least ten times. The chain recombines TRBV28 with TRBJ2-2, with a tentative D call TRBD2 (6 bases). The CDR3 covers 16 residues. Germline V lookup: CDR1 MDHEN, CDR2 SYDVKM. Trimming stripped 7 bases from V and 5 bases from J, with 20 bases between. CDR3: CASIHGGFWGTGELFF. The CDR3 DNA sequence: TGTGCCAGCATCCACGGGGGTTTTTGGGGGACCGGGGAGCTGTTTTTT.

This clonotype occurred a few times. V is TRBV28 and J is TRBJ2-5; TRBD2 matches at 9 bases. V lost 6 bases, J lost 2 bases, and 13 bases stayed unmatched. Germline CDR1 is MDHEN and CDR2 is SYDVKM. This CDR3 comprises 17 residues. CDR3 sequence reads: CASRRGSSGTWQETQYF. The DNA for the CDR3 is TGTGCCAGCAGAAGAGGCTCTAGCGGGACGTGGCAAGAGACCCAGTACTTC.

The table lists this clonotype with a few counts. The chain uses TRBV4-1 and TRBJ2-2; no definite D call. Germline CDR1 is MGHRA and CDR2 is YSYEKL. This CDR3 comprises 16 residues. V lost 2 bases and J lost 5, with 15 bases in between. The CDR3 region has the DNA TGCGCCAGCAGCCAACCGAGCGAGGCCAGGACCGGGGAGCTGTTTTTT. This encodes CASSQPSEARTGELFF.

This clonotype was observed many times. The chain recombines TRBV5-1 with TRBJ1-2; tentatively, D is TRBD1 (6 bases). The CDR3 contains 14 residues. The germline V and J ends were trimmed by 2 bases and 8 bases, with 16 bases remaining between them. From germline, CDR1 is SGHRS and CDR2 YFSETQ. The CDR3 coding sequence is TGCGCCAGCAGCTTTCCGGGACAACTGATGGGCTACACCTTC. As protein: CASSFPGQLMGYTF.